This TCR beta chain is drawn from a study of early T cells in non-severe SARS-CoV-2 infection. Overall study context: Unpaired chains resulted from sequencing bulk RNA of unsorted whole blood.

Individual cDNA molecules were tagged with unique molecular identifiers, the study reported. TCRdb used MiXCR to reprocess the 5' RACE reads, holding one entry per CDR3 protein. The sample gives fewer than 65,000 distinct CDR3 sequences, roughly a tenth of which show up once; 1.2% is in the top ten. This clonotype was seen only a few times. Its antigen is still unknown. Study-wide results and limits: Anti-spike CD8 responses were favored by VDJdb matching, which missed private and CD4 specificities.

V was shortened by 10 bases and J by 4 bases, with 11 bases between the two germline ends. Germline V gene sequence: CDR1 ENHRY, CDR2 SYGVKD. There are 11 residues in the CDR3. This clonotype was sampled from an adult who was a healthcare worker with PCR-confirmed SARS-CoV-2 infection or an uninfected control (not recorded which). The chain recombines TRBV10-3 with TRBJ2-7; perhaps TRBD1 as D (6 bases). The sample was whole blood. The CDR3 spells CAKVTGYEQYV. In DNA, the CDR3 is TGTGCCAAGGTTACAGGGTACGAGCAGTACGTC.